The 10 T cell receptor beta chains in this list originate from one sample, sequenced in a study of memory CD4+ T cells and cytomegalovirus serostatus. The sort gate was single viable CD3+CD4+CD8-CD45RO+ cells for memory CD4+ T cells. TCRdb keeps only in-frame clones here, not all; method: immunoSEQ multiplex PCR. The top ten hold 0.4% to 0.5% of the sample, which has about 56,000 clones, about 81% seen once. The sample was memory CD4+ T cells from blood. The receptor source for this set is an adult in good health and CMV-seronegative.

The V call is TRBV5-1, the J call TRBJ1-2; 8 positions match TRBD1. This CDR3 comprises 14 residues. The germline CDR1 and CDR2 sequences are SGHRS and YFSETQ. The ends lost 0 bases at V and 8 bases at J; junction bases unmatched: 6. In DNA form, the CDR3 reads TGCGCCAGCAGCTTGGACCCGGACAGGGCCGGCTACACCTTC. Translated, it gives CASSLDPDRAGYTF. The whole variable domain, filled in from reference TRBV5-1 and TRBJ1-2, reads KAGVTQTPRYLIKTRGQQVTLSCSPISGHRSVSWYQQTPGQGLQFLFEYFSETQRNKGNFPGRFSGRQFSNSRSEMNVSTLELGDSALYLCASSLDPDRAGYTFGSGTRLTVV.

The table lists this clone with a few counts. This chain uses TRBV5-4 with TRBJ2-2; 13 nucleotides line up with TRBD2. CDR1 SGHNT and CDR2 YYREEE come from the germline V gene (reference sequence). CDR3 length equals 15 residues. The junction had 6 bases not matched to a gene; V was cut back by 4 bases and J by 9 bases. The CDR3 reads CASSLTSGGPRELFF. CDR3 nucleotide sequence: TGTGCCAGCAGCCTGACTAGCGGGGGGCCCCGGGAGCTGTTTTTT. The full variable domain, its missing parts supplied by reference TRBV5-4 and TRBJ2-2, is ETGVTQSPTHLIKTRGQQVTLRCSSQSGHNTVSWYQQALGQGPQFIFQYYREEENGRGNFPPRFSGLQFPNYSSELNVNALELDDSALYLCASSLTSGGPRELFFGEGSRLTVL.

J is TRBJ1-2 and V is TRBV4-2; D is possibly TRBD1 (5 bases). CDR3 size: 15 residues. Germline lookup yields CDR1 LGHNA and CDR2 YNFKEQ. Trimming cost V 1 base and J 3 bases, with 12 bases left between them. The CDR3 protein is CASSQVSDSDYGYTF. The CDR3 DNA sequence: TGTGCCAGCAGCCAAGTCTCCGACAGTGACTATGGCTACACCTTC.

The CDR3 DNA sequence: TGTGCCAGCAGTTTAGGGCCAGGAACGAACACTGAAGCTTTCTTT. Its protein is CASSLGPGTNTEAFF. V is TRBV28 and J is TRBJ1-1; D is unclear. This CDR3 contains 15 residues. The V end was cut by 2 bases, the J end by 1 base, with 11 bases between. CDR1 and CDR2 (germline): MDHEN, SYDVKM.

The CDR3 is CASSRLGGREKLFF. The CDR3, as DNA: TGTGCCAGCAGCCGCCTTGGGGGGAGAGAGAAACTGTTTTTT. The chain uses TRBV7-2 and TRBJ1-4, with TRBD1 as a possible D gene (5 bases). Germline-derived CDR1 and CDR2 are SGHTA and FQGNSA. With 5 bases removed from V and 11 bases from J, the gap between germline ends came to 18 bases. This CDR3 contains 14 residues.

This clone was seen a handful of times. This chain joins TRBV9 and TRBJ2-3, with D possibly being TRBD1 (6 bases). Trimming removed 0 bases from V and 0 bases from J, with 8 bases in between. CDR1 is SGDLS and CDR2 is YYNGEE in the germline V gene. This CDR3 contains 15 residues. This chain's CDR3 is CASSVGQASTDTQYF. DNA of the CDR3: TGTGCCAGCAGCGTAGGACAGGCCAGCACAGATACGCAGTATTTT.

This clone was counted between two and nine times. J is TRBJ1-1 and V is TRBV7-6; D remains ambiguous. This CDR3 spans 13 amino acids. Trimming took off 5 bases at V and 2 bases at J, with 9 bases between the two ends. From germline, CDR1 is SGHVS and CDR2 FNYEAQ. The CDR3 nucleotides are TGTGCCAGCAGCCCCAGGCCTAACACTGAAGCTTTCTTT. It specifies CASSPRPNTEAFF.

The rearrangement links TRBV28 to TRBJ1-2, with no clear D. CDR1 and CDR2 (germline): MDHEN, SYDVKM. This CDR3 region has 12 residues. Deletions cut 9 bases from V and 4 bases from J, with 12 bases between. In DNA form, the CDR3 reads TGTGCCAGTCCCCCCCCGGCCTATGGCTACACCTTC. The encoded protein is CASPPPAYGYTF.

The chain is built from TRBV18 and TRBJ2-7, with D uncertain. This CDR3 comprises 14 residues. Trimming removed 2 bases at V and 7 bases at J, with 15 bases between. Germline assignment: CDR1 KGHSH and CDR2 LQKENI. CDR3 loop: CASSPATPPREQYF. CDR3 sequence (DNA): TGTGCCAGCTCACCAGCGACTCCCCCTAGGGAGCAGTACTTC.

The genes are TRBV5-4 and TRBJ1-1; possibly TRBD1 for D (6 bases). The CDR3 runs 15 residues. The germline V gene encodes CDR1 SGHNT and CDR2 YYREEE (reference sequence). Trimming stripped 1 base from V and 2 bases from J, with 12 bases between. The CDR3 nucleotides read TGTGCCAGCAGCTTGATGACAGGAGTAAACACTGAAGCTTTCTTT. Residues: CASSLMTGVNTEAFF.